This passage covers 11 T cell receptor beta chains from one sample sequenced in a study of beta chain features in type 1 diabetes. Findings of the study overall: TCRB CDR3s were moderately but significantly shorter in Type 1 diabetes patients in all four CD4+ subsets.

Expressed TCRB transcripts were sequenced because the isolated RNA had all been reverse transcribed beforehand. The repertoire was sequenced with immunoSEQ multiplex PCR; TCRdb's copy has only in-frame clones and lacks some. This sample yields more than 550,000 clones, of which over 12% are seen a single time; approximately 0.043% belongs to the top ten. The antigens of these receptors remain unknown. Sequencing was carried out using naive CD4+ T cells from blood. All receptors come from a man younger than 30 with type 1 diabetes.

This clone was observed a few times. The chain carries TRBV29-1 and TRBJ1-1, with a weak D call TRBD1 (5 bases). V was clipped by 4 bases and J by 1 base, with 13 bases between them. The germline V gene encodes CDR1 SQVTM and CDR2 ANQGSEA. This CDR3 contains 14 residues. The CDR3 is CSVVLYRRNTEAFF. The CDR3 coding sequence is TGCAGCGTTGTGCTTTACAGGAGGAACACTGAAGCTTTCTTT.

This clone has more than one count but fewer than ten. The rearrangement uses TRBV7-3 and TRBJ2-3; D gene ambiguous. Germline CDR1 is SGHTA and CDR2 is FQGTGA. Trimming stripped 2 bases from V and 5 bases from J, with 11 bases between. This CDR3 is built from 14 residues. This chain's CDR3 is CASSLQAAGDTQYF. The CDR3 DNA is TGTGCCAGCAGCTTACAGGCAGCCGGAGATACGCAGTATTTT.

This clone was counted between two and nine times. The rearrangement uses TRBV9 and TRBJ2-7; 8 nucleotides agree with TRBD2. Per the germline V gene, CDR1 is SGDLS and CDR2 is YYNGEE. Trimming took 3 bases from V and 6 from J; bases not matched to a gene: 8. This CDR3 has 14 amino acids. The CDR3 region has the DNA TGTGCCAGCAGCGAACTAGCGGCCCTCGGCGAGCAGTACTTC. Protein sequence: CASSELAALGEQYF. Full variable domain (missing parts from reference TRBV9 and TRBJ2-7): DSGVTQTPKHLITATGQRVTLRCSPRSGDLSVYWYQQSLDQGLQFLIQYYNGEERAKGNILERFSAQQFPDLHSELNLSSLELGDSALYFCASSELAALGEQYFGPGTRLTVT.

This clone showed up just a few times. The V gene is TRBV6-6, the J gene TRBJ2-3; D remains unclear. CDR3 length: 15 amino acids. Germline V lookup: CDR1 MNHNY, CDR2 SVGAGI (reference sequence). Trimming removed 2 bases at V and 2 bases at J, with 11 bases between. This chain's CDR3 is CASSYNGVATDTQYF. The CDR3 nucleotides read TGTGCCAGCAGTTACAATGGGGTAGCCACAGATACGCAGTATTTT.

The chain links TRBV30 to TRBJ2-7; D assignment may be TRBD1 or TRBD2 (5 bases each). CDR1 is GTSNPN and CDR2 is SVGIG in the germline V gene (reference sequence). The CDR3 is 12 amino acids. With 2 bases removed from V and 6 bases from J, the gap between germline ends came to 11 bases. CDR3 DNA sequence: TGTGCCTGGAGTCCGGGGACCCGCGAGCAGTACTTC. Translating it yields CAWSPGTREQYF.

In this sample, this clone turned up a few times. This chain links TRBV30 with TRBJ2-2; a weak D match, TRBD1 (6 bases). The ends were cut back, 3 bases at V and 5 bases at J, with 13 bases in the middle. CDR1 GTSNPN and CDR2 SVGIG come from the germline V gene (reference sequence). The CDR3 totals 14 residues. CDR3 amino acids: CAWRGAAGTGELFF. CDR3 nucleotide sequence: TGTGCCTGGAGGGGGGCTGCTGGAACCGGGGAGCTGTTTTTT.

About this clone itself: One junction end does not reproduce the germline sequence, and a read error may be involved. The genes are TRBV29-1 and TRBJ2-3; D might be TRBD2 (5 bases). Germline V gene data show CDR1 as SQVTM and CDR2 as ANQGSEA. The CDR3 has 18 amino acids. The CDR3 reads CNVEDRAGGLRRADTQYF. CDR3 DNA sequence: TGCAACGTTGAAGATCGGGCCGGCGGGCTGCGACGGGCAGATACGCAGTATTTT.

This sequence joins TRBV30 and TRBJ1-2, with no clear D. The CDR3 contains 14 residues. Trimming took off 0 bases at V and 7 bases at J, with 15 bases between the two ends. Germline CDR1 is GTSNPN and CDR2 is SVGIG (reference sequence). The CDR3 sequence: CAWSVLLERAGYTF. The CDR3 nucleotides read TGTGCCTGGAGTGTACTCCTTGAGAGGGCTGGCTACACCTTC. Variable domain in full (rest from reference TRBV30 and TRBJ1-2): SQTIHQWPATLVQPVGSPLSLECTVEGTSNPNLYWYRQAAGRGLQLLFYSVGIGQISSEVPQNLSASRPQDRQFILSSKKLLLSDSGFYLCAWSVLLERAGYTFGSGTRLTVV.

The genes are TRBV18 and TRBJ2-5; D perhaps matches TRBD1 (5 bases). The CDR3 extends over 16 amino acids. V lost 3 bases and J lost 4, with 18 bases in between. In germline, CDR1 is KGHSH, CDR2 LQKENI. CDR3 protein: CASSPTMLRGRETQYF. In DNA form, the CDR3 reads TGTGCCAGCTCACCGACCATGCTAAGGGGTAGAGAGACCCAGTACTTC.

This clone came up a few times. This chain joins TRBV4-3 and TRBJ1-2; 9 positions agree with TRBD1. Germline CDR1 and CDR2: LGHNA and YSLEER. The CDR3 contains 16 residues. Trimming took 0 bases from V and 4 from J; bases not matched to a gene: 6. DNA of the CDR3: TGCGCCAGCAGCCAAGATATCTGGGACAGGGCCTATGGCTACACCTTC. Translating it yields CASSQDIWDRAYGYTF.

The chain recombines TRBV19 with TRBJ1-2; no clear D gene. CDR3 length equals 13 residues. Deletions cut 5 bases from V and 8 bases from J, with 15 bases between. The V gene's germline CDR1 is LNHDA and CDR2 SQIVND (reference sequence). CDR3 sequence reads: CASSPGIHGGYTF. CDR3 bases: TGTGCCAGTAGTCCCGGGATTCACGGAGGCTACACCTTC.